This TCR beta chain was sequenced during a study of T cells expressing NK-cell markers. The wider study: Sequencing of TCR beta repertoires drew on sorted CD3+CD56+NKG2C+, CD3+CD56+NKG2C- and CD3+CD56-NKG2C+ T cells. Eight donors were sequenced, of whom seven were HCMV-seropositive, while the remaining one was HCMV-seronegative.

TCRdb reprocessed the 5' RACE reads, with one entry per CDR3 protein and no DNA. The sample's table shows roughly 180,000 distinct CDR3 sequences. Broader study findings: Each of 5 to 7 donors carried dominant NKG2C+ clonotypes accounting for about 1.0-7.0% of CD8+ T cells.

Notes on this clonotype: The antigen is not known.

The receptor was derived from a woman between 18 and 75 years old in good health. The sample was blood T cells: a sorted CD56 or NKG2C T cell subset, CD4+ or CD8+ T cells, or bulk PBMC T cells (not recorded which).

The CDR3 region is CAIKTSGSTDTQYF. This rearrangement joins TRBV10-3 to TRBJ2-3; TCRdb proposes TRBD2, but this gene call is untestable without DNA. Germline CDR1 is ENHRY and CDR2 is SYGVKD. The CDR3 length is 14 residues.